Presented here are 8 T cell receptor beta chains from one specimen sequenced in a study of T cell responses to AZD1222 COVID-19 vaccine. TCRdb's copy holds only in-frame clones and misses some; the assay was immunoSEQ multiplex PCR. Counted here are 65,000 or so clones, 65% to 85% occurring once; the ten biggest clones make up 9.5% to 10%. The material was peripheral blood, obtained on day 0 of AZD1222 vaccination. Receptors originate from an adult in good health.

This clone was detected a few times. The chain uses TRBV28 and TRBJ1-1; TRBD1 aligns across 8 bases. The V gene's germline CDR1 is MDHEN and CDR2 SYDVKM. V trimming: 4 bases; J trimming: 11 bases; junction bases outside the gene matches: 12. This CDR3 comprises 14 residues. DNA of the CDR3: TGTGCCAGCAGTTCACCCACCGAGACAGGGGCGGCTTTCTTT. Amino acids: CASSSPTETGAAFF.

Here the CDR3 DNA reads TGTGCCAGCACCTATAGCCCCCGCTACTCAGGGGGCTACACCTTC. It yields the protein CASTYSPRYSGGYTF. This chain links TRBV28 with TRBJ1-2; possibly TRBD1 for D (5 bases). Germline V gene data show CDR1 as MDHEN and CDR2 as SYDVKM. The V gene lost 7 bases and the J gene lost 8 bases, with 23 bases spanning the gap. This CDR3 is built from 15 residues.

The J gene is TRBJ1-4, the V gene TRBV7-9; tentative D call: TRBD1 (6 bases). The germline CDR1 and CDR2 sequences are SEHNR and FQNEAQ (reference sequence). The germline V and J ends were trimmed by 5 bases and 7 bases, with 17 bases remaining between them. This CDR3 region has 15 residues. CDR3: CASSLTDSGIEKLFF. DNA for the CDR3: TGTGCCAGCAGCCTTACGGACAGCGGAATTGAAAAACTGTTTTTT.

The chain recombines TRBV7-8 with TRBJ2-7; possibly TRBD1 or TRBD2 for D (6 bases each). This CDR3 has 15 amino acids. Germline V gene data show CDR1 as SGHVS and CDR2 as FQNEAQ. The germline V and J ends were trimmed by 6 bases and 0 bases, with 15 bases remaining between them. The CDR3 sequence is CASRPGEGGSYEQYF. The CDR3 DNA reads as TGTGCCAGCAGACCCGGAGAGGGGGGCTCCTACGAGCAGTACTTC.

This clone appeared a few times. The chain has TRBV24-1 and TRBJ2-2; tentatively, D is TRBD1 (6 bases). CDR1 KGHDR and CDR2 SFDVKD come from the germline V gene. The V and J ends lost 4 bases and 0 bases respectively, with 20 bases between them. This CDR3 has 19 amino acids. The CDR3 protein is CATSERWNRGGPNTGELFF. DNA for the CDR3: TGTGCCACCAGTGAAAGATGGAACAGAGGGGGTCCGAACACCGGGGAGCTGTTTTTT.

V usage is TRBV6-5 and J usage is TRBJ1-2, with a weak D call TRBD1 (5 bases). The CDR3 has 13 amino acids. V was clipped by 5 bases and J by 4 bases, with 11 bases between them. The germline CDR1 and CDR2 sequences are MNHEY and SVGAGI. The DNA of the CDR3 is TGTGCCAGCAGTAAGACAGCGTCCTATGGCTACACCTTC. Residues: CASSKTASYGYTF.

The CDR3 DNA reads as TGTGCCAGCAGTCAATACAGGGCGGGGGGTGAAAAACTGTTTTTT. Protein product: CASSQYRAGGEKLFF. The chain has TRBV28 and TRBJ1-4; possibly TRBD1 for D (6 bases). The CDR3 length is 15 residues. From germline, CDR1 is MDHEN and CDR2 SYDVKM. Trimming removed 5 bases from V and 7 bases from J, with 17 bases in between. Full variable domain (missing parts from reference TRBV28 and TRBJ1-4): DVKVTQSSRYLVKRTGEKVFLECVQDMDHENMFWYRQDPGLGLRLIYFSYDVKMKEKGDIPEGYSVSREKKERFSLILESASTNQTSMYLCASSQYRAGGEKLFFGSGTQLSVL.

The chain carries TRBV18 and TRBJ2-3, with D unclear. The CDR3 totals 14 residues. Germline V gives CDR1 KGHSH, CDR2 LQKENI. Trimming took off 3 bases at V and 4 bases at J, with 11 bases between the two ends. CDR3 DNA: TGTGCCAGCTCACCGTTACGGAGCGCAGATACGCAGTATTTT. Protein sequence: CASSPLRSADTQYF.